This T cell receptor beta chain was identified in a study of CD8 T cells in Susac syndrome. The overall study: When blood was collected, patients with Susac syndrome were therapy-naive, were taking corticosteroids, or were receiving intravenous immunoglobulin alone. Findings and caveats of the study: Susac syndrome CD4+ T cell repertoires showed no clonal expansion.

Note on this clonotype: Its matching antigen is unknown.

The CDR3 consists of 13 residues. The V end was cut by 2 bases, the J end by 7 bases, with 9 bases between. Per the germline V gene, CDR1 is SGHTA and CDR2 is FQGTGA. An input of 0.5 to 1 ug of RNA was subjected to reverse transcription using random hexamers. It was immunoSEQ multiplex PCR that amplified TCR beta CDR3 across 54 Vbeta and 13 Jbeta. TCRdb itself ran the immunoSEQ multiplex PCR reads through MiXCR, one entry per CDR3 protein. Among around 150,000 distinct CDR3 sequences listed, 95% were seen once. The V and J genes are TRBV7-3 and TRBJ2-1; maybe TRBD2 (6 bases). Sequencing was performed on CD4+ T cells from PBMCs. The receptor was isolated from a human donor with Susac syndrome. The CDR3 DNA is TGTGCCAGCAGCTTACCCGGGAGTAATGAGCAGTTCTTC. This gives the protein CASSLPGSNEQFF. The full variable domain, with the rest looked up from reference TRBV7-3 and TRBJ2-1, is GAGVSQTPSNKVTEKGKYVELRCDPISGHTALYWYRQSLGQGPEFLIYFQGTGAADDSGLPNDRFFAVRPEGSVSTLKIQRTERGDSAVYLCASSLPGSNEQFFGPGTRLTVL.